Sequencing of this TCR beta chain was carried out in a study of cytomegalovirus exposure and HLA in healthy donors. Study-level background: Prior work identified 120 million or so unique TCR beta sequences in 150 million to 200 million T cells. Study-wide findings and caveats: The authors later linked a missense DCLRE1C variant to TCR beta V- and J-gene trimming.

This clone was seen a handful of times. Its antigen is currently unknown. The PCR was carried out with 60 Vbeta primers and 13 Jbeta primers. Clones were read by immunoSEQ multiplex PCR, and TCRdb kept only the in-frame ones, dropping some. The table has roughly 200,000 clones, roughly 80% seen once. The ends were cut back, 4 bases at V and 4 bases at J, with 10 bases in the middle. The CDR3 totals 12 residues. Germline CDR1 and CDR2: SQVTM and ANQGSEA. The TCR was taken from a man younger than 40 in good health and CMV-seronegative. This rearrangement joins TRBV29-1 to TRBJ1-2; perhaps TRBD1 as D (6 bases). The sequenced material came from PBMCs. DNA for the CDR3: TGCAGCGTTGCCACAGGGATCTATGGCTACACCTTC. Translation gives CSVATGIYGYTF.